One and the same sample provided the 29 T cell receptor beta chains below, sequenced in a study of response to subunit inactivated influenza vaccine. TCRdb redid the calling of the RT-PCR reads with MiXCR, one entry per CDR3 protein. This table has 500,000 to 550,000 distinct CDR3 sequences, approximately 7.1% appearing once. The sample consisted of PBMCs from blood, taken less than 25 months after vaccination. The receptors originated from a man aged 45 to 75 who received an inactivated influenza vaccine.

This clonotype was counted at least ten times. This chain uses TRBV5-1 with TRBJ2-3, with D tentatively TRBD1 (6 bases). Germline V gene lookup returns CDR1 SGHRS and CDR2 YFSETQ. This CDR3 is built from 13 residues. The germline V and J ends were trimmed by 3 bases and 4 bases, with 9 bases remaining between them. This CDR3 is CASSSDRSDTQYF. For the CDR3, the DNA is TGCGCCAGCAGCTCGGACAGATCAGATACGCAGTATTTT.

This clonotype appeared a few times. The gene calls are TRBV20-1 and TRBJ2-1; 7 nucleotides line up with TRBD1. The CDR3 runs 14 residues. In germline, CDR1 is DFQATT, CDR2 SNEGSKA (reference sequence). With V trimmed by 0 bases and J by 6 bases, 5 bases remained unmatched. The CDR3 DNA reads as TGCAGTGCTAGAGAACAGGGGCGGGTCAATGAGCAGTTCTTC. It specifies CSAREQGRVNEQFF.

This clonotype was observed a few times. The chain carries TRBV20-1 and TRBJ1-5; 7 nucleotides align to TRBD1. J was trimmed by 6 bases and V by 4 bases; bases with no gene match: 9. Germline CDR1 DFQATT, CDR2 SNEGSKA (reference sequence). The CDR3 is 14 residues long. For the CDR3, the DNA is TGCAGTGCTATTACCGGGACAGAGGCTCAGCCCCAGCATTTT. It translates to CSAITGTEAQPQHF.

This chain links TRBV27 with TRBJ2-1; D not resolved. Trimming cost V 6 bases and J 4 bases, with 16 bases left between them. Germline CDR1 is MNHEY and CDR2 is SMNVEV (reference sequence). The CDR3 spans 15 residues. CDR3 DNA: TGTGCCAGCAGCCAAGCCGTGCACGATTACAATGAGCAGTTCTTC. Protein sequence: CASSQAVHDYNEQFF.

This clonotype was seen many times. CDR3 sequence: CASSVEVGVVNEQFF. The DNA for the CDR3 is TGTGCCAGCAGCGTAGAGGTGGGAGTGGTAAATGAGCAGTTCTTC. The gene calls are TRBV9 and TRBJ2-1; D is perhaps TRBD2 (5 bases). The CDR3 has 15 amino acids. Germline V lookup: CDR1 SGDLS, CDR2 YYNGEE. Trimming cost V 0 bases and J 7 bases, with 14 bases left between them.

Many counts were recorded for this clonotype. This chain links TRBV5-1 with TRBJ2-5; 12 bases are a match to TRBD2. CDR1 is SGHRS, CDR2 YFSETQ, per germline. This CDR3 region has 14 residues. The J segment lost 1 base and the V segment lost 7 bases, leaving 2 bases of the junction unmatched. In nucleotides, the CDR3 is TGCGCCAGCGGACTAGCGGGATTCCAAGAGACCCAGTACTTC. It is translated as CASGLAGFQETQYF. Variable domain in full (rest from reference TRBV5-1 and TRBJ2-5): KAGVTQTPRYLIKTRGQQVTLSCSPISGHRSVSWYQQTPGQGLQFLFEYFSETQRNKGNFPGRFSGRQFSNSRSEMNVSTLELGDSALYLCASGLAGFQETQYFGPGTRLLVL.

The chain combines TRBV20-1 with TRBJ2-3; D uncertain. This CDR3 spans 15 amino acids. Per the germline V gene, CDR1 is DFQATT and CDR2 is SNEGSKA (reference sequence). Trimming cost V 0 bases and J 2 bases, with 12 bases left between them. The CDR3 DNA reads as TGCAGTGCTAGAGATTCGTGGCGGTCCACAGATACGCAGTATTTT. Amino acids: CSARDSWRSTDTQYF.

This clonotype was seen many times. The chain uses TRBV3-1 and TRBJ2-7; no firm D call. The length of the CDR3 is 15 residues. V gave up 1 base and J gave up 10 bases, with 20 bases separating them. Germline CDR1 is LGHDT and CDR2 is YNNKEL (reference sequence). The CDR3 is CASSQASDARAEQYF. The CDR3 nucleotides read TGTGCCAGCAGCCAAGCTTCGGACGCCCGGGCGGAACAGTACTTC.

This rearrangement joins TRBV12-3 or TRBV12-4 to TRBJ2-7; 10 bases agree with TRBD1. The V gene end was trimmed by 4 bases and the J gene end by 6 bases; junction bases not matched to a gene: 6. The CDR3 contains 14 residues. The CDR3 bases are TGTGCCAGCAGTTCGACAGGGGGCGGGCCCGAGCAGTACTTC. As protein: CASSSTGGGPEQYF.

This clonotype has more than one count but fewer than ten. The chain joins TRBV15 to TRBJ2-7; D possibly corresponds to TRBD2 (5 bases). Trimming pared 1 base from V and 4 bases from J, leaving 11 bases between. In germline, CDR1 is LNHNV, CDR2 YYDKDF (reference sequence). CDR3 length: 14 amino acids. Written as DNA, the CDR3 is TGTGCCACCAGCAGAGCGGGGTCCACTTACGAGCAGTACTTC. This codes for CATSRAGSTYEQYF. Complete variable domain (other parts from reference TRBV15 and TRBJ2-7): DAMVIQNPRYQVTQFGKPVTLSCSQTLNHNVMYWYQQKSSQAPKLLFHYYDKDFNNEADTPDNFQSRRPNTSFCFLDIRSPGLGDTAMYLCATSRAGSTYEQYFGPGTRLTVT.

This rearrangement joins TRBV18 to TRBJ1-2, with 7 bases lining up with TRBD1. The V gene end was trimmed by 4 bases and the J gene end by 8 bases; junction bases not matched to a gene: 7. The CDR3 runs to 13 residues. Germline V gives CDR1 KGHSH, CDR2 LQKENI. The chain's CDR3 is CASSLGQVGGYTF. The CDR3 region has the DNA TGTGCCAGCTCACTCGGACAGGTCGGCGGCTACACCTTC.

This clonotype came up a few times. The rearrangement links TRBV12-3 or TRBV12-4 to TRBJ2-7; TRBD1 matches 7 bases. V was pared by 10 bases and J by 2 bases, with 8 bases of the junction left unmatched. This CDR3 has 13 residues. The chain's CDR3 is CATAGGPTYEQYF. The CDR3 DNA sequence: TGTGCCACGGCAGGGGGTCCTACCTACGAGCAGTACTTC.

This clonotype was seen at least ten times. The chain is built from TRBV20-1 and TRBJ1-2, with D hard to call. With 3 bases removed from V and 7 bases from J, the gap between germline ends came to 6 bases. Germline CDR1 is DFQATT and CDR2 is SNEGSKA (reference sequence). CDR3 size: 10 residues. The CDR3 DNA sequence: TGCAGTGCTAGGGCCGTTGGCTACACCTTC. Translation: CSARAVGYTF.

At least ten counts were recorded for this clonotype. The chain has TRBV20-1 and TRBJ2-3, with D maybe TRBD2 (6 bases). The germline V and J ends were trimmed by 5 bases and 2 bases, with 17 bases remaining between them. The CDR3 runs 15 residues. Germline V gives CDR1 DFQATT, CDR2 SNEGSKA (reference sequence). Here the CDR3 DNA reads TGCAGTGCTCGGGACGGAGGGGTCCCCACAGATACGCAGTATTTT. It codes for CSARDGGVPTDTQYF.

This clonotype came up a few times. CDR3 amino acids: CASNHRGPQETQYF. The DNA for the CDR3 is TGTGCCAGCAATCACAGAGGTCCCCAAGAGACCCAGTACTTC. The V and J genes are TRBV12-3 or TRBV12-4 and TRBJ2-5; D not certain. V lost 7 bases, J lost 1 base, and 13 bases lay in between. This CDR3 is 14 amino acids long.

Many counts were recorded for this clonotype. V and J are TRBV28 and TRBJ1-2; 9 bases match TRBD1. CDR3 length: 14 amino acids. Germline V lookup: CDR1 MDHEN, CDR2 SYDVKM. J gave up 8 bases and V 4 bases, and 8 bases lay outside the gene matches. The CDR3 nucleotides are TGTGCCAGCAGTTCCGGACAGGGGACGGACGGCTACACCTTC. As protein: CASSSGQGTDGYTF.

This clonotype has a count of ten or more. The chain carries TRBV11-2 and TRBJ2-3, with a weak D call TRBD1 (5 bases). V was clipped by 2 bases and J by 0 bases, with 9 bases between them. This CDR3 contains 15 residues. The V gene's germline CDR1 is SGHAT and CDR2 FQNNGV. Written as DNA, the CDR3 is TGTGCCAGCAGCTTAATTGCAGGGAGCACAGATACGCAGTATTTT. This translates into CASSLIAGSTDTQYF.

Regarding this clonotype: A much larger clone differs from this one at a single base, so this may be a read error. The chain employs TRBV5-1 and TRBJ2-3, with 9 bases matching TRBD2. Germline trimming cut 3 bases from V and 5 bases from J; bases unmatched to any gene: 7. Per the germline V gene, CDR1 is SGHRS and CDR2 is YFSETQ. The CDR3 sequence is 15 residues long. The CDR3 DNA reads TGCGCCAGCAGCTCCCAGCGGGGGGACAGAGATACGCAGTATTTT. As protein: CASSSQRGDRDTQYF.

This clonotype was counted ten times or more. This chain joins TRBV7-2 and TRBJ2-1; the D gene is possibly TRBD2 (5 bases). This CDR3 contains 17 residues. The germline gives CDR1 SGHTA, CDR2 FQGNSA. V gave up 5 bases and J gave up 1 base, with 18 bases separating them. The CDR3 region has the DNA TGTGCCAGCAGCAATAAACATGGAGGTATTTCCTACAATGAGCAGTTCTTC. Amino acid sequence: CASSNKHGGISYNEQFF.

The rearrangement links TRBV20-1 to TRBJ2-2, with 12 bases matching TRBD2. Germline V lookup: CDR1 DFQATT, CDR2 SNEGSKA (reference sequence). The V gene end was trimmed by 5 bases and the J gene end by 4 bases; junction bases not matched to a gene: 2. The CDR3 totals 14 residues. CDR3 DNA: TGCAGTGCTCTAGCGGGGGGGTCCACCGGGGAGCTGTTTTTT. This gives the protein CSALAGGSTGELFF.

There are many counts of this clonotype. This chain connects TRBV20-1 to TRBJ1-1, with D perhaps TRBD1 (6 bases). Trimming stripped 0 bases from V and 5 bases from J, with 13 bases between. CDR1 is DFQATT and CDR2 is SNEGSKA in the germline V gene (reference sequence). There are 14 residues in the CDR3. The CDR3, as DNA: TGCAGTGCTAGAGAGGGGGCCCTCCGGACTGAAGCTTTCTTT. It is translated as CSAREGALRTEAFF.

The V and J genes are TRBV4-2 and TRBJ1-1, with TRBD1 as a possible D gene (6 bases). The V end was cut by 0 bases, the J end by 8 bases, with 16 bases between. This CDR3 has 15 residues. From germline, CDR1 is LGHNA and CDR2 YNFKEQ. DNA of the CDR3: TGTGCCAGCAGCCAAGAAGGTTTGGAGGGGGTGGAAGCTTTCTTT. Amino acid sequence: CASSQEGLEGVEAFF.

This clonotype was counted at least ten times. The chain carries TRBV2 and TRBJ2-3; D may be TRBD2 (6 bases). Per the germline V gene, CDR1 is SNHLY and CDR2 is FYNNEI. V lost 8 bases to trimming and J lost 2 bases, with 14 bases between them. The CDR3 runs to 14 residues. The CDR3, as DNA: TGTGCCAGCGTTGCGGGGATTCTCACAGATACGCAGTATTTT. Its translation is CASVAGILTDTQYF.

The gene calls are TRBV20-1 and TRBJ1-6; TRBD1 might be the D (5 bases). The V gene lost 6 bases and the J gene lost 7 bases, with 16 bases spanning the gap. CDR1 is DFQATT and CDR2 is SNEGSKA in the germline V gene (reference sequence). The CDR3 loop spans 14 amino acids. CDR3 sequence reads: CSARGRGNNSPLHF. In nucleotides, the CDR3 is TGCAGTGCCCGAGGTCGGGGGAACAATTCACCCCTCCACTTT.

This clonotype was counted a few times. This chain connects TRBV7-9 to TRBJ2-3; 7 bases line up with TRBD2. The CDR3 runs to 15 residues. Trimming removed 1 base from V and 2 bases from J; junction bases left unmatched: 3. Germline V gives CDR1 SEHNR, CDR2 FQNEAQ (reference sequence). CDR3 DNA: TGTGCCAGCAGCTTAGGCGGGAGATTCACAGATACGCAGTATTTT. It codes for CASSLGGRFTDTQYF.

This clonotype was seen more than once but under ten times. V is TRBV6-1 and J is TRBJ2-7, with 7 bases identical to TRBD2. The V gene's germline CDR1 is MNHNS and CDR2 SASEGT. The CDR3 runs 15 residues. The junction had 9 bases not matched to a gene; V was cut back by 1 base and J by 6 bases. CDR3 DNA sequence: TGTGCCAGCAGTGAAGGGGGGGGGAGCCGTGGCGAGCAGTACTTC. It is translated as CASSEGGGSRGEQYF.

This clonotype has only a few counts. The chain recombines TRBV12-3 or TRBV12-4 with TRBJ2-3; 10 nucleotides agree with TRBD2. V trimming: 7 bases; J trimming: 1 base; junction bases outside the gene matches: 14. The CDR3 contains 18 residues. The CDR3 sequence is CASTSPNSGRRGTDTQYF. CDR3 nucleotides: TGTGCCAGCACCTCTCCCAATAGCGGGAGGCGTGGCACAGATACGCAGTATTTT.

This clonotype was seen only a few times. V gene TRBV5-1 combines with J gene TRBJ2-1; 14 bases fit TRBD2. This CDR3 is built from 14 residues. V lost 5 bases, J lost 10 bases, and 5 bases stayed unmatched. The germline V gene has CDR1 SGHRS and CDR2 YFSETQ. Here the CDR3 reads CASRGTSGSGEQFF. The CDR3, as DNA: TGCGCCAGCAGGGGGACTAGCGGGAGCGGAGAGCAGTTCTTC.

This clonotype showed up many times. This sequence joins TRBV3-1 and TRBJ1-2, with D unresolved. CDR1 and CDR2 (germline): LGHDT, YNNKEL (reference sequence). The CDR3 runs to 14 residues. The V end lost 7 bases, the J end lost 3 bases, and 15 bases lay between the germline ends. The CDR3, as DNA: TGTGCCAGCACCGCCGGGAAGAGTTACTATGGCTACACCTTC. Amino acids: CASTAGKSYYGYTF.